Following are 32 T cell receptor beta chains from one sample sequenced in a study of blood T cell repertoires in COVID-19. The repertoire was sequenced with immunoSEQ multiplex PCR; TCRdb's copy has only in-frame clones and lacks some. The data show some 220,000 clones, 86% seen once. Input material: PBMCs or T cells enriched from blood (not recorded which). Receptor source: a woman aged 40-49 years with acute COVID-19.

There are a few counts of this clone. This chain joins TRBV7-2 and TRBJ1-5, with D perhaps TRBD1 (5 bases). The V and J ends lost 0 bases and 0 bases respectively, with 6 bases between them. The CDR3 totals 15 residues. CDR1 SGHTA and CDR2 FQGNSA come from the germline V gene. CDR3: CASSLAGVSNQPQHF. The DNA of the CDR3 is TGTGCCAGCAGCTTAGCAGGGGTTAGCAATCAGCCCCAGCATTTT. Together with reference TRBV7-2 and TRBJ1-5, the CDR3 gives the full variable domain: GAGVSQSPSNKVTEKGKDVELRCDPISGHTALYWYRQSLGQGLEFLIYFQGNSAPDKSGLPSDRFSAERTGGSVSTLTIQRTQQEDSAVYLCASSLAGVSNQPQHFGDGTRLSIL.

The chain carries TRBV12-3 or TRBV12-4 and TRBJ1-1, with 8 nucleotides matching TRBD1. The CDR3 contains 13 residues. The V and J ends lost 7 bases and 4 bases, in that order; junction bases with no gene match: 5. CDR3 sequence: CASTRRGLTEAFF. Written as DNA, the CDR3 is TGTGCCAGCACCCGCAGGGGGCTCACTGAAGCTTTCTTT.

The genes are TRBV19 and TRBJ1-1, with a possible D match to TRBD1 (6 bases). This CDR3 has 14 residues. From germline, CDR1 is LNHDA and CDR2 SQIVND (reference sequence). The V end lost 6 bases, the J end lost 2 bases, and 13 bases lay between the germline ends. CDR3 DNA sequence: TGTGCCAGTAGGGACAGAAGCTTTAACACTGAAGCTTTCTTT. Translation gives CASRDRSFNTEAFF. The entire variable domain, with the rest obtained from reference TRBV19 and TRBJ1-1, is as follows: DGGITQSPKYLFRKEGQNVTLSCEQNLNHDAMYWYRQDPGQGLRLIYYSQIVNDFQKGDIAEGYSVSREKKESFPLTVTSAQKNPTAFYLCASRDRSFNTEAFFGQGTRLTVV.

This chain joins TRBV7-6 and TRBJ2-2, with 10 bases that match TRBD2. Germline V gene lookup returns CDR1 SGHVS and CDR2 FNYEAQ. J gave up 0 bases and V 4 bases, and 2 bases lay outside the gene matches. The CDR3 length is 16 residues. Here the CDR3 reads CASSSSGGANTGELFF. The CDR3 DNA follows: TGTGCCAGCAGCTCCAGCGGGGGGGCGAACACCGGGGAGCTGTTTTTT.

This chain uses TRBV9 with TRBJ2-2; 7 nucleotides agree with TRBD2. This CDR3 is 19 amino acids long. Germline V gene lookup returns CDR1 SGDLS and CDR2 YYNGEE. J lost 0 bases, V lost 2 bases, and 13 bases had no gene match. CDR3 residues: CASSVSGGGFSSNTGELFF. CDR3 in DNA: TGTGCCAGCAGCGTCTCTGGCGGGGGTTTCTCGTCGAACACCGGGGAGCTGTTTTTT.

The chain employs TRBV14 and TRBJ1-2; no firm D call. V lost 1 base and J lost 7, with 7 bases in between. The CDR3 contains 12 residues. CDR1 and CDR2 (germline): SGHDN, FVKESK. CDR3 in amino acids: CASSQVEFGYTF. The CDR3 nucleotides read TGTGCCAGCAGCCAAGTGGAGTTTGGCTACACCTTC.

The chain carries TRBV4-1 and TRBJ2-2; TRBD1 aligns across 7 bases. The CDR3 spans 18 residues. The V gene end was trimmed by 3 bases and the J gene end by 6 bases; junction bases not matched to a gene: 16. CDR1 and CDR2 from the germline V gene are MGHRA and YSYEKL. CDR3 DNA sequence: TGCGCCAGCAGCCAGCAACCCCGCAGGGGGATATTGTCCGGGGAGCTGTTTTTT. Its protein product is CASSQQPRRGILSGELFF.

This clone turned up a few times. The chain has TRBV19 and TRBJ1-2; D possibly corresponds to TRBD1 (6 bases). V lost 7 bases to trimming and J lost 3 bases, with 15 bases between them. CDR3 size: 14 residues. In germline, CDR1 is LNHDA, CDR2 SQIVND (reference sequence). CDR3 DNA sequence: TGTGCCAGTACAAAAGGACAGACTCACTATGGCTACACCTTC. The encoded protein is CASTKGQTHYGYTF.

This chain connects TRBV7-8 to TRBJ1-5; D not resolved. CDR3 length equals 15 residues. Between the trimmed V and J ends, which lost 0 bases and 0 bases, there was a span of 6 bases. Per germline, CDR1 SGHVS and CDR2 FQNEAQ. CDR3 amino acids: CASSLAGDSNQPQHF. CDR3 coding DNA: TGTGCCAGCAGCTTAGCCGGAGATAGCAATCAGCCCCAGCATTTT.

V and J are TRBV19 and TRBJ1-2; 8 bases match TRBD1. Germline V CDR1 and CDR2: LNHDA, SQIVND (reference sequence). The CDR3 sequence is 14 residues long. The trim removed 7 bases at V and 3 bases at J, leaving 7 bases unmatched. In DNA form, the CDR3 reads TGTGCCAGTACTCCGACAGGGGATTACTATGGCTACACCTTC. Translating gives CASTPTGDYYGYTF.

Only one count was recorded for this clone. V usage is TRBV9 and J usage is TRBJ1-3; the D gene is possibly TRBD1 (5 bases). The CDR3 covers 16 residues. Trimming took off 4 bases at V and 0 bases at J, with 14 bases between the two ends. CDR1 and CDR2 from the germline V gene are SGDLS and YYNGEE. CDR3 region: CASSPQGLSSGNTIYF. CDR3 sequence (DNA): TGTGCCAGCAGCCCTCAGGGCCTAAGCTCTGGAAACACCATATATTTT.

The genes are TRBV20-1 and TRBJ2-5, with 11 bases fitting TRBD2. Germline V gene lookup returns CDR1 DFQATT and CDR2 SNEGSKA (reference sequence). The ends lost 3 bases at V and 5 bases at J; junction bases unmatched: 5. CDR3 size: 14 residues. CDR3 sequence reads: CSASVAGGPETQYF. Here the CDR3 DNA reads TGCAGTGCTAGTGTAGCGGGGGGGCCGGAGACCCAGTACTTC.

V is TRBV19 and J is TRBJ2-7, with a possible D match to TRBD1 (7 bases). Per the germline V gene, CDR1 is LNHDA and CDR2 is SQIVND (reference sequence). CDR3 length: 16 amino acids. Trimming cost V 6 bases and J 4 bases, with 22 bases left between them. The CDR3 nucleotides are TGTGCCAGTAGCCCCCTGAGGGCAGGGGGGACGTACGAGCAGTACTTC. Encoded protein: CASSPLRAGGTYEQYF.

In DNA, the CDR3 is TGTGCCAGCAGTTACCGTGGAGATCGGGACTATGGCTACACCTTC. Translating gives CASSYRGDRDYGYTF. The genes are TRBV6-5 and TRBJ1-2; D is uncertain. CDR1 is MNHEY, CDR2 SVGAGI, per germline. Trimming removed 2 bases at V and 3 bases at J, with 13 bases between. The CDR3 runs 15 residues.

The chain uses TRBV12-5 and TRBJ1-1; TRBD1 matches at 8 bases. V was clipped by 7 bases and J by 1 base; unmatched bases: 5. The CDR3 runs 14 residues. Germline CDR1 reads LGHNT; CDR2 reads FRNRAP. CDR3 nucleotide sequence: TGTGCTAGTGCCCGACAGGGGTCGAACACTGAAGCTTTCTTT. Encoded protein: CASARQGSNTEAFF.

The chain carries TRBV6-1 and TRBJ2-2, with D uncertain. The CDR3 totals 12 residues. In germline, CDR1 is MNHNS, CDR2 SASEGT. The V and J ends lost 3 bases and 7 bases respectively, with 6 bases between them. The CDR3 protein is CASSDLYGELFF. Written as DNA, the CDR3 is TGTGCCAGCAGTGATCTCTACGGGGAGCTGTTTTTT.

This chain links TRBV14 with TRBJ1-1, with 8 nucleotides matching TRBD1. Per the germline V gene, CDR1 is SGHDN and CDR2 is FVKESK. Losses at the gene ends were 0 bases for V and 4 bases for J; bases not matched to a gene: 10. The CDR3 totals 17 residues. The DNA of the CDR3 is TGTGCCAGCAGCCAAGAAGGCAGGGGGCCTTGGGGCACTGAAGCTTTCTTT. It is translated as CASSQEGRGPWGTEAFF.

The J gene is TRBJ1-1, the V gene TRBV12-3 or TRBV12-4, with D hard to call. Trimming took off 3 bases at V and 2 bases at J, with 7 bases between the two ends. This CDR3 has 13 residues. CDR3 loop: CASSFALNTEAFF. The CDR3 nucleotides are TGTGCCAGCAGTTTCGCGTTAAACACTGAAGCTTTCTTT.

The J gene is TRBJ1-2, the V gene TRBV7-2, with D perhaps TRBD1 (5 bases). The CDR3 extends over 13 amino acids. Germline V CDR1 and CDR2: SGHTA, FQGNSA. V lost 10 bases to trimming and J lost 4 bases, with 16 bases between them. CDR3 sequence: CAIRDGGFYGYTF. CDR3 bases: TGTGCCATTAGAGACGGGGGATTCTATGGCTACACCTTC.

V gene TRBV2 combines with J gene TRBJ2-7; D is uncertain. V lost 8 bases, J lost 1 base, and 6 bases lay in between. The CDR3 loop spans 11 amino acids. Germline V gives CDR1 SNHLY, CDR2 FYNNEI. CDR3 sequence: CASGHSYEQYV. The CDR3 nucleotides are TGTGCCAGCGGGCATTCCTACGAGCAGTACGTC.

V gene TRBV6-5 combines with J gene TRBJ1-4; 10 bases fit TRBD1. The J segment lost 8 bases and the V segment lost 6 bases, leaving 9 bases of the junction unmatched. This CDR3 is 15 amino acids long. Germline assignment: CDR1 MNHEY and CDR2 SVGAGI. This CDR3 is CASRTGDRGHEKLFF. CDR3 coding DNA: TGTGCCAGCAGGACTGGGGACAGGGGTCACGAAAAACTGTTTTTT.

This chain uses TRBV3-1 (or the pseudogene TRBV3-2) with TRBJ2-7; D may be TRBD2 (6 bases). Germline CDR1 LGHDT, CDR2 YNNKEL (reference sequence). Between the trimmed V and J ends, which lost 0 bases and 7 bases, there was a span of 16 bases. This CDR3 has 15 amino acids. The CDR3: CASSQEVGGLREQYF. The CDR3 DNA sequence: TGTGCCAGCAGCCAAGAGGTGGGAGGATTGAGGGAGCAGTACTTC.

This chain links TRBV5-4 with TRBJ1-6; D call uncertain. The V end was cut by 3 bases, the J end by 0 bases, with 10 bases between. Germline CDR1 and CDR2: SGHNT and YYREEE (reference sequence). CDR3 length: 16 amino acids. The CDR3 reads CASSSRRSSYNSPLHF. In DNA, the CDR3 is TGTGCCAGCAGCTCCCGAAGGAGCTCCTATAATTCACCCCTCCACTTT.

This chain links TRBV7-6 with TRBJ2-2; TRBD2 aligns across 16 bases. CDR1 and CDR2 from the germline V gene are SGHVS and FNYEAQ. V shed 5 bases, J shed 2 bases, and the junction held 5 bases outside the gene matches. The CDR3 is 18 residues long. The CDR3, as DNA: TGTGCCAGCAGCCCCGGGACTAGCGGGGGGGTAAACACCGGGGAGCTGTTTTTT. It codes for CASSPGTSGGVNTGELFF.

This clone was counted a single time. The J gene is TRBJ2-7, the V gene TRBV5-8, with a tentative D call TRBD1 (5 bases). Deletions cut 6 bases from V and 0 bases from J, with 7 bases between. The CDR3 extends over 12 amino acids. Germline lookup yields CDR1 SGHTS and CDR2 YDEGEE. The chain's CDR3 is CASIRDSYEQYF. DNA for the CDR3: TGTGCCAGCATCAGGGACTCCTACGAGCAGTACTTC.

The chain combines TRBV28 with TRBJ1-2; D unresolved. The CDR3 length is 11 residues. In germline, CDR1 is MDHEN, CDR2 SYDVKM. Trimming shortened V by 4 bases and J by 8 bases, and 8 bases separated the two germline ends. CDR3 nucleotide sequence: TGTGCCAGCAGTTCGAACCGGGGCTACACCTTC. This codes for CASSSNRGYTF.

J is TRBJ1-2 and V is TRBV3-1 (or the pseudogene TRBV3-2), with D hard to call. The CDR3 runs 14 residues. Germline V gene sequence: CDR1 LGHDT, CDR2 YNNKEL (reference sequence). Trimming removed 5 bases from V and 4 bases from J, with 14 bases in between. CDR3 coding DNA: TGTGCCAGCAGCGCTTGGGCCGATCTCTATGGCTACACCTTC. The encoded protein is CASSAWADLYGYTF.

This rearrangement joins TRBV9 to TRBJ1-1; 10 positions agree with TRBD1. Trimming at V came to 4 bases and at J to 0 bases, leaving 6 bases not matched to a gene. Germline V gene lookup returns CDR1 SGDLS and CDR2 YYNGEE. The CDR3 length is 16 residues. Here the CDR3 DNA reads TGTGCCAGCAGCTCTAGACAGGGGGCATTGAACACTGAAGCTTTCTTT. Amino acids: CASSSRQGALNTEAFF.

This sequence joins TRBV5-1 and TRBJ1-1, with D unresolved. From germline, CDR1 is SGHRS and CDR2 YFSETQ. Trimming pared 5 bases from V and 0 bases from J, leaving 17 bases between. The CDR3 sequence is 16 residues long. The CDR3 reads CASSRREGSLNTEAFF. CDR3 coding DNA: TGCGCCAGCAGTCGGCGGGAGGGATCGTTGAACACTGAAGCTTTCTTT.

The V gene is TRBV30, the J gene TRBJ1-2; 9 bases line up with TRBD1. The V segment lost 7 bases and the J segment 5 bases; nucleotides outside the gene matches: 11. The CDR3 has 14 amino acids. The V gene's germline CDR1 is GTSNPN and CDR2 SVGIG (reference sequence). For the CDR3, the DNA is TGTGCCTACCCCTCGCCGGACAGGGGTTATGGCTACACCTTC. It codes for CAYPSPDRGYGYTF.

This chain links TRBV5-1 with TRBJ1-2; perhaps TRBD1 as D (6 bases). This CDR3 spans 15 amino acids. Germline V gene data show CDR1 as SGHRS and CDR2 as YFSETQ. V was shortened by 5 bases and J by 0 bases, with 14 bases between the two germline ends. The CDR3 reads CASSLTDSANYGYTF. The CDR3 nucleotides read TGCGCCAGCAGTCTCACGGACAGCGCTAACTATGGCTACACCTTC. Supplemented by reference TRBV5-1 and TRBJ1-2, the full variable domain reads KAGVTQTPRYLIKTRGQQVTLSCSPISGHRSVSWYQQTPGQGLQFLFEYFSETQRNKGNFPGRFSGRQFSNSRSEMNVSTLELGDSALYLCASSLTDSANYGYTFGSGTRLTVV.

This clone was recorded only once. J is TRBJ1-5 and V is TRBV3-1 (or the pseudogene TRBV3-2); 9 bases map to TRBD1. CDR1 is LGHDT and CDR2 is YNNKEL in the germline V gene (reference sequence). V shed 6 bases and J 4 bases; nucleotides not matched to a gene: 7. The CDR3 extends over 15 amino acids. The CDR3 nucleotides are TGTGCCAGCAGTAACGGGACAGGGAGGAATCAGCCCCAGCATTTT. Amino acids: CASSNGTGRNQPQHF.